This TCR beta chain was captured by sequencing in a study of T cell clusters in autoimmune cytopenias. Considering frequency, this clonotype is medium-sized. Each sample's input was 250 ng genomic DNA, 38,000 or so genome equivalents. TRB was amplified by touch-down multiplex PCR, primer pools A and B combined. Reprocessing the multiplex PCR reads, TCRdb reports a single entry for every CDR3 protein and omits DNA. Its clone listing holds approximately 7,600 distinct CDR3 sequences. Germline CDR1 and CDR2: MNHNS and SASEGT. The CDR3 extends over 18 amino acids. The clonotype originates from a human donor with an autoimmune cytopenia or autoimmune hepatitis (not recorded which). The genes are TRBV6-1 and TRBJ2-7; as DNA is missing, the TRBD1 call by TCRdb cannot be tested. Sequenced material: peripheral blood. This CDR3 is CASSEVGMGTGGANEQYF.